Here is one TCR beta chain with its context. Produced via immunoSEQ multiplex PCR; TCRdb's table is partial and in-frame only. The profile shows 60,000 to 90,000 clones, under 95% of them singletons. Germline loops: CDR1 SGDLS, CDR2 YYNGEE. The V end was cut by 0 bases, the J end by 4 bases, with 11 bases between. The CDR3 extends over 14 amino acids. This sample was taken from a study of T cells after somatic rescue of genetic block. This rearrangement joins TRBV9 to TRBJ2-7; either TRBD1 or TRBD2 may supply D (5 bases each). The material sequenced was peripheral blood mononuclear cells (PBMCs). The clonotype originates from a man aged 25 to 40. Here the CDR3 reads CASSVGTGAYEQYF. The CDR3 DNA follows: TGTGCCAGCAGCGTAGGGACTGGGGCGTACGAGCAGTACTTC. Variable domain in full (rest from reference TRBV9 and TRBJ2-7): DSGVTQTPKHLITATGQRVTLRCSPRSGDLSVYWYQQSLDQGLQFLIQYYNGEERAKGNILERFSAQQFPDLHSELNLSSLELGDSALYFCASSVGTGAYEQYFGPGTRLTVT.